What follows are 12 T cell receptor beta chains derived from one specimen sequenced in a study of shared clonotypes between healthy human individuals. CD45RO-negative CD8 cells positively selected for CCR7 made up the naive population, which excluded terminally differentiated effector memory CD45RA+ cells. Sequencing was performed with immunoSEQ multiplex PCR; in TCRdb, only in-frame clones are kept and a portion is missing. Among about 2.2 million clones, around 95% were seen once, and the ten largest hold around 1.7%. What was sequenced was naive CD8+ T cells from PBMCs. Receptors were obtained from a man between 18 and 29 years old in good health. Some clones in this sample may be carry-over from other donors' samples.

This clone has only a few counts. The chain employs TRBV4-1 and TRBJ1-1, with D maybe TRBD1 (5 bases). CDR1 and CDR2 (germline): MGHRA, YSYEKL. The CDR3 totals 14 residues. V shed 1 base and J shed 2 bases, with 8 bases lying between them. The chain's CDR3 is CASSQGGTNTEAFF. The CDR3, as DNA: TGCGCCAGCAGCCAAGGGGGGACCAACACTGAAGCTTTCTTT.

The chain employs TRBV7-8 and TRBJ2-1; D is possibly TRBD1 or TRBD2 (6 bases each). CDR3 length equals 14 residues. V lost 3 bases to trimming and J lost 7 bases, with 13 bases between them. CDR1 is SGHVS, CDR2 FQNEAQ, per germline. CDR3 nucleotides: TGTGCCAGCAGCTTGGGTGGGGGGCTAAATGAGCAGTTCTTC. Protein product: CASSLGGGLNEQFF.

In DNA, the CDR3 is TGTGCCAGCAGCAGAACTAGCGGATACGAGCAGTACTTC. Its translation: CASSRTSGYEQYF. The chain joins TRBV7-8 to TRBJ2-7; 8 bases are shared with TRBD2. The CDR3 totals 13 residues. Losses at the gene ends were 5 bases for V and 4 bases for J; bases not matched to a gene: 4. The germline V gene has CDR1 SGHVS and CDR2 FQNEAQ.

The chain recombines TRBV14 with TRBJ2-1, with D possibly matching TRBD1 (6 bases). The CDR3 spans 16 residues. V lost 5 bases and J 12 bases, leaving 26 bases between the germline ends. Germline V gene sequence: CDR1 SGHDN, CDR2 FVKESK. CDR3 loop: CASSRWGPGLTVGQFF. Here the CDR3 DNA reads TGTGCCAGCAGCAGGTGGGGGCCGGGTCTTACAGTTGGGCAGTTCTTC.

The V gene is TRBV11-2, the J gene TRBJ2-2, with D possibly being TRBD1 (5 bases). The germline gives CDR1 SGHAT, CDR2 FQNNGV. The V end was cut by 7 bases, the J end by 6 bases, with 12 bases between. The length of the CDR3 is 13 residues. This CDR3 is CASTSGAAGELFF. CDR3 bases: TGTGCCAGCACCTCTGGGGCAGCCGGGGAGCTGTTTTTT. The variable domain in full, completed from reference TRBV11-2 and TRBJ2-2, reads EAGVAQSPRYKIIEKRQSVAFWCNPISGHATLYWYQQILGQGPKLLIQFQNNGVVDDSQLPKDRFSAERLKGVDSTLKIQPAKLEDSAVYLCASTSGAAGELFFGEGSRLTVL.

This rearrangement joins TRBV5-1 to TRBJ2-3; TRBD1 might be the D (6 bases). V was clipped by 5 bases and J by 2 bases, with 12 bases between them. The germline gives CDR1 SGHRS, CDR2 YFSETQ. CDR3 length equals 14 residues. CDR3 coding DNA: TGCGCCAGCAGAGGGGGTACTTTCACAGATACGCAGTATTTT. This encodes CASRGGTFTDTQYF.

Only one count was recorded for this clone. This chain uses TRBV5-6 with TRBJ1-1; D gene unclear. Germline V lookup: CDR1 SGHDT, CDR2 YYEEEE. Trimming took 3 bases from V and 3 from J, leaving 12 bases between them. The CDR3 covers 14 residues. The CDR3: CASSWPDGYTEAFF. The DNA of the CDR3 is TGTGCCAGCAGCTGGCCGGACGGTTACACTGAAGCTTTCTTT.

The rearrangement links TRBV27 to TRBJ2-5; the D gene is possibly TRBD2 (6 bases). The J call may be faulty, since TRBJ2-7 better matches the DNA end. This CDR3 region has 14 residues. The germline V gene encodes CDR1 MNHEY and CDR2 SMNVEV (reference sequence). This CDR3 reads CASSYSGPSYEQYF. The CDR3 nucleotides read TGTGCCAGCAGTTATAGCGGTCCATCCTACGAGCAGTACTTC.

CDR3 nucleotides: TGTGCCAGCTTGGGGTCAAACACCGGGGAGCTGTTTTTT. It yields the protein CASLGSNTGELFF. V usage is TRBV27 and J usage is TRBJ2-2; D uncertain. Trimming removed 8 bases at V and 2 bases at J, with 9 bases between. The CDR3 length is 13 residues. CDR1 MNHEY and CDR2 SMNVEV come from the germline V gene (reference sequence).

This chain uses TRBV27 with TRBJ2-1; D remains unclear. Trimming pared 6 bases from V and 0 bases from J, leaving 15 bases between. From germline, CDR1 is MNHEY and CDR2 SMNVEV (reference sequence). The CDR3 is made up of 16 amino acids. As DNA, the CDR3 is TGTGCCAGCAGCCCAAGGACGCAGAGCTCCTACAATGAGCAGTTCTTC. This codes for CASSPRTQSSYNEQFF.

The chain couples TRBV6-5 to TRBJ2-1; 7 bases align to TRBD1. With V trimmed by 7 bases and J by 10 bases, 16 bases remained unmatched. The CDR3 has 15 amino acids. The germline CDR1 and CDR2 sequences are MNHEY and SVGAGI. The CDR3 DNA reads TGTGCCAGCACTACGGGACAGACAACCCCGGAGGAGCAGTTCTTC. Translation: CASTTGQTTPEEQFF.

This chain joins TRBV11-2 and TRBJ2-5, with TRBD2 identical over 10 bases. The CDR3 sequence is 16 residues long. V gave up 5 bases and J gave up 0 bases; unmatched junction bases: 6. The V gene's germline CDR1 is SGHAT and CDR2 FQNNGV. CDR3 residues: CASSVLAGGYQETQYF. CDR3 coding DNA: TGTGCCAGCAGCGTCTTAGCGGGAGGTTACCAAGAGACCCAGTACTTC.